This T cell receptor (beta chain) came from a study of response to subunit inactivated influenza vaccine (dated by TCRdb to 2017 to 2018). Broadly, across the study: Deep quantitative T cell receptor repertoire profiling was used in the study to track responses to a trivalent subunit inactivated influenza vaccine.

The CDR3 runs 11 amino acids, cysteine and phenylalanine included. Solely the CDR3 DNA is kept, with 33 bases framed from the first base. From the germline V gene (reference sequence), CDR1 is SEHNR and CDR2 is FQNEAQ. V is clipped by 6 bases and J by 3 bases, and the sequence between their germline boundaries is 5 bases long. Points the paper makes about the study in general: According to the authors, only a limited number of new T cells may be recruited by each seasonal influenza vaccination.

This clonotype was seen a few times. What this receptor recognizes is not known. Base qualities are not at hand, and no much larger clone is one base apart. The library was built by means of RT-PCR. Sequencing used an Illumina HiSeq 2500. Using fastp trimming at Q25 and MiXCR clonotype assembly, TCRdb reanalyzed the public sequencing data and kept in-frame beta chains. Every entry covers one CDR3 protein and lists the most common genes and DNA from its rows. The sample profile shows about 700,000 distinct CDR3 sequences; roughly 14% of them were found once. Approximately 6.5% of the sample is held by the ten biggest clonotypes.

Specimen: PBMCs from blood, collected roughly 2 weeks before vaccination. The chain couples TRBV7-9 to TRBJ2-5, with the D segment identity uncertain. The receptor's source is a man aged 50 to 59 who received an inactivated influenza vaccine. Donor details come from another sample of the same person, matched by shared clones. The DNA is TGTGCCAGCAGTCAGAAAGAGACCCAGTACTTC. Translation gives CASSQKETQYF.